This TCR beta chain was captured in a study of T cells in women clearing cervical HPV infection. All participants had a single incident cervical HPV16 infection, and prevalent HPV16 infections were excluded. With regard to this clone: The read comes to an end 3 residues before the CDR3 does, leaving the germline J gene to fill in the end.

The germline V gene has CDR1 LGHNA and CDR2 YNFKEQ. The CDR3 length is 14 residues. Trimming removed 3 bases at V and 2 bases at J, with 10 bases between. The repertoire was sequenced with immunoSEQ multiplex PCR; TCRdb's copy has only in-frame clones and lacks some. The sample spans 20,000 to 25,000 clones; the ten largest clones claim 5% to 7%. Source material: blood buffy coat. The clonotype originates from a woman aged 18-70 years with a cervical HPV16 infection that either progressed to CIN3+ or cleared (not recorded which). V gene TRBV4-2 combines with J gene TRBJ2-5; D is possibly TRBD2 (5 bases). This CDR3 is CASSHTGGQETQYF. The CDR3 DNA, read in part, is TGTGCCAGCAGCCATACCGGCGGGCAAGAGACC.